This T cell receptor (beta chain) was identified in a study of PD-1 blockade in classical Hodgkin lymphoma. The study's findings and limits: Complete responders matched newly diagnosed patients in baseline diversity.

V gave up 3 bases and J gave up 7 bases, with 10 bases separating them. This CDR3 is built from 13 residues. CDR1 is MNHNS and CDR2 is SASEGT in the germline V gene. The repertoire was sequenced with immunoSEQ multiplex PCR; TCRdb's copy has only in-frame clones and lacks some. The repertoire holds around 30,000 clones, with around three quarters as singletons. Time point in this sample: cycle 4 day 1 (C4D1), after six to seven weeks of nivolumab. Every patient was affected by relapse after autologous stem cell transplantation, while exposure to brentuximab vedotin was not uniform. Concerning this clone itself: What it binds is not known.

Here the sequenced sample was peripheral blood mononuclear cells (PBMCs), taken before the fourth cycle of nivolumab. The gene calls are TRBV6-1 and TRBJ1-5; D not resolved. The receptor comes from a human donor with classical Hodgkin lymphoma. The DNA of the CDR3 is TGTGCCAGCAGTGAGGTAGGGTCCCAGCCCCAGCATTTT. This codes for CASSEVGSQPQHF.